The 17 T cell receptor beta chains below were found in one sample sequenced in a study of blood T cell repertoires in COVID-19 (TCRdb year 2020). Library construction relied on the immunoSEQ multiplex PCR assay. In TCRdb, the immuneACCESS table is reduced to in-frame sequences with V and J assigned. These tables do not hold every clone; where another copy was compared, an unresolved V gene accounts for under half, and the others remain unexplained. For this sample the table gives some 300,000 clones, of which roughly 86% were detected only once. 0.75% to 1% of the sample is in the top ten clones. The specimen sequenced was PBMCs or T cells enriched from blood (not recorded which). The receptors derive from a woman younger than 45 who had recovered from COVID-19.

CDR3 residues: CAWRTGGAGNEKLFF. The CDR3 DNA reads as TGTGCCTGGAGGACAGGGGGCGCGGGTAATGAAAAACTGTTTTTT. V and J are TRBV30 and TRBJ1-4, with 10 bases identical to TRBD1. The germline V gene encodes CDR1 GTSNPN and CDR2 SVGIG (reference sequence). V was clipped by 3 bases and J by 4 bases; unmatched bases: 5. The CDR3 is 15 residues long.

The CDR3 DNA reads TGTGCCAGCAGGAGGGGAGGGAATCAGCCCCAGCATTTT. Translating gives CASRRGGNQPQHF. The J gene is TRBJ1-5, the V gene TRBV6-5, with a possible D match to TRBD1 (5 bases). Trimming pared 6 bases from V and 4 bases from J, leaving 10 bases between. Per the germline V gene, CDR1 is MNHEY and CDR2 is SVGAGI. This CDR3 is 13 amino acids long.

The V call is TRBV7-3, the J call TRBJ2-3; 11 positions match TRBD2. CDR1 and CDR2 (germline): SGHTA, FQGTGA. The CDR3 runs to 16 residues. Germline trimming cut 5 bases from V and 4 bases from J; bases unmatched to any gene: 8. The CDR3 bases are TGTGCCAGCAGCCGCTTAGCGGGAGGGCCATCAGATACGCAGTATTTT. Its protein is CASSRLAGGPSDTQYF.

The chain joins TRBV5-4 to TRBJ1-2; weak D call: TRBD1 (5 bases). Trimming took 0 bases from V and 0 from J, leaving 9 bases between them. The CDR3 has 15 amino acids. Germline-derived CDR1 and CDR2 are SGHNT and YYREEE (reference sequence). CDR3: CASSLDRQANYGYTF. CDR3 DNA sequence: TGTGCCAGCAGCTTGGACAGGCAAGCTAACTATGGCTACACCTTC.

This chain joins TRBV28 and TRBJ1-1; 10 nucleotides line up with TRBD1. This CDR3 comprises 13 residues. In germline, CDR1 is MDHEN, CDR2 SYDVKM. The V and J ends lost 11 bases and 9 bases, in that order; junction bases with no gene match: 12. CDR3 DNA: TGTGCCGTAACGACAGGGGGCGCGATAAAAGCTTTCTTT. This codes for CAVTTGGAIKAFF.

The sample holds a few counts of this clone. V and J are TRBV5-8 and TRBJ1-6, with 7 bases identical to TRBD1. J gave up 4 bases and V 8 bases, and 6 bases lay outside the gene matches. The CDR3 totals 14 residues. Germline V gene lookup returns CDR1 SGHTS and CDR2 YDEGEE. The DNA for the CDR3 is TGTGCCAGACGTGGGACAGTTTATAATTCACCCCTCCACTTT. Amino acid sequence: CARRGTVYNSPLHF.

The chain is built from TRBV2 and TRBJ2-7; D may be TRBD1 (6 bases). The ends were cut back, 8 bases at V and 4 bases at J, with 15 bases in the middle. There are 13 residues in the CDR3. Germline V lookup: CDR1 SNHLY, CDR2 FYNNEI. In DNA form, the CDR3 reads TGTGCCAGCGGATTACAGGGTCTGTACGAGCAGTACTTC. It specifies CASGLQGLYEQYF.

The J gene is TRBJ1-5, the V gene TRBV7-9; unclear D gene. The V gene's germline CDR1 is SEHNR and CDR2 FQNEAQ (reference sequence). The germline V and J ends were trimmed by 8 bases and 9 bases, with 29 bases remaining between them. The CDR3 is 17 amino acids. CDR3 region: CASFRRATDRSNPPQHF. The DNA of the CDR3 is TGTGCCAGCTTTCGGAGGGCGACGGACCGTTCCAACCCGCCCCAGCATTTT.

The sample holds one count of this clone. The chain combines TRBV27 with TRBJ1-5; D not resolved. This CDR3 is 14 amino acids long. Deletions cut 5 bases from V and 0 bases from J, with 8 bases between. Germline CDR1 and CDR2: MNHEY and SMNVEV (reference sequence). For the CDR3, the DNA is TGTGCCAGCAGTGGGAGATATAGCAATCAGCCCCAGCATTTT. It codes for CASSGRYSNQPQHF.

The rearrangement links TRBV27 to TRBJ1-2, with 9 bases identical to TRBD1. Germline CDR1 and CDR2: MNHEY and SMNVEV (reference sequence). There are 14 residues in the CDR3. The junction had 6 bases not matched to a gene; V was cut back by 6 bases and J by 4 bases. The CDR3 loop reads CASSITGGIYGYTF. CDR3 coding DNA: TGTGCCAGCAGCATAACAGGGGGCATCTATGGCTACACCTTC.

Here the CDR3 reads CASNGQTSGRAYEQFF. The CDR3 DNA reads TGTGCCAGTAATGGCCAAACTAGCGGGAGGGCCTATGAGCAGTTCTTC. The genes are TRBV19 and TRBJ2-1, with TRBD2 matching over 13 bases. Germline CDR1 LNHDA, CDR2 SQIVND (reference sequence). The V and J ends lost 7 bases and 8 bases, in that order; junction bases with no gene match: 11. This CDR3 region has 16 residues.

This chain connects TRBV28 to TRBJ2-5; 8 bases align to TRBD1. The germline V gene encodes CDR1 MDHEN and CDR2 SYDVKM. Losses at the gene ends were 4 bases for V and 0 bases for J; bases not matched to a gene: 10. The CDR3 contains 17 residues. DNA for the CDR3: TGTGCCAGCAGTTCTAGACTCCAGGACAGGGACCAAGAGACCCAGTACTTC. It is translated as CASSSRLQDRDQETQYF.

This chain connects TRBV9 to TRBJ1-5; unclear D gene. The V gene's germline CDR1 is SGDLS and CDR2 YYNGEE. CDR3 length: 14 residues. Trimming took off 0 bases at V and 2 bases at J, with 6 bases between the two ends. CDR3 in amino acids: CASSVATGNQPQHF. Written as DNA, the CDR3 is TGTGCCAGCAGCGTAGCTACGGGCAATCAGCCCCAGCATTTT.

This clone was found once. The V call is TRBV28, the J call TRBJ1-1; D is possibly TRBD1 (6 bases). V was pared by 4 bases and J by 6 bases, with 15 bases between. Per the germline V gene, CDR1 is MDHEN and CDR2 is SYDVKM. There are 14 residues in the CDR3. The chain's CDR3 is CASSSRRGGSEAFF. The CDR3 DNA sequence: TGTGCCAGCAGTTCCCGCAGGGGTGGTTCTGAAGCTTTCTTT.

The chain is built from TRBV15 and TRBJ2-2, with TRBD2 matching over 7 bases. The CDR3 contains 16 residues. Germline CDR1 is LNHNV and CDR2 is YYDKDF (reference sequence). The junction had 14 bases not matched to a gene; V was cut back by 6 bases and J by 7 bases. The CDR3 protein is CATRGRSGASDGELFF. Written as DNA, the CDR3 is TGTGCCACCAGGGGTCGGAGCGGGGCTAGTGACGGGGAGCTGTTTTTT.

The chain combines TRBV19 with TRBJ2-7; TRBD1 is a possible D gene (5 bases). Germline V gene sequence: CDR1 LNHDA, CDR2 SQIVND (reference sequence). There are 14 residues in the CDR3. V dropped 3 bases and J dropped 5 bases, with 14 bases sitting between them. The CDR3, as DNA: TGTGCCAGTAGTATGACCAGGGTAGGGAACGAGCAGTACTTC. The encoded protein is CASSMTRVGNEQYF.

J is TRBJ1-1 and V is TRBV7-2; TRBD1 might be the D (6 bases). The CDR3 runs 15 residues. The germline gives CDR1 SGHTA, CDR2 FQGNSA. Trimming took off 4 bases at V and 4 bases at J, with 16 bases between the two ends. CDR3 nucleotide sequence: TGTGCCAGCAGCTCTCGGACAGATGGAGTCACTGAAGCTTTCTTT. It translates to CASSSRTDGVTEAFF. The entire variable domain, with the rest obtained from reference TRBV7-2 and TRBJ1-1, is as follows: GAGVSQSPSNKVTEKGKDVELRCDPISGHTALYWYRQSLGQGLEFLIYFQGNSAPDKSGLPSDRFSAERTGGSVSTLTIQRTQQEDSAVYLCASSSRTDGVTEAFFGQGTRLTVV.